The source of this TCR beta chain is a study of T-cell reconstitution after alpha-beta-depleted transplantation in children. Using unique molecular identifiers, the investigators prepared the TCRbeta library. TCRdb itself ran the PCR reads through MiXCR, one entry per CDR3 protein. The table lists around 360,000 distinct CDR3 sequences, about a tenth of them singletons. This clonotype appeared a few times. V lost 0 bases to trimming and J lost 0 bases; unmatched junction nucleotides: 8. Looked up from germline, CDR1 is SGDLS and CDR2 is YYNGEE. The CDR3 runs to 19 residues. This TCR was recovered from a human donor who donated a stem cell graft to a child with acute lymphoblastic leukemia. The V call is TRBV9, the J call TRBJ2-2, with 10 bases matching TRBD2. Here the sequenced sample was PBMCs from the stem cell graft donor, taken from the stem cell graft. CDR3 amino acids: CASSVGGLAGEANTGELFF. CDR3 nucleotide sequence: TGTGCCAGCAGCGTAGGCGGGCTAGCGGGGGAAGCGAACACCGGGGAGCTGTTTTTT.